The 8 T cell receptor beta chains given below trace back to one sample, sequenced in a study of a mutant IDH1 vaccine in newly diagnosed glioma. Sequenced by immunoSEQ multiplex PCR; TCRdb stores in-frame clones only, minus some. The repertoire holds approximately 82,000 clones, around 85% seen once, with approximately 0.8% in the top ten. These receptors have no known antigen. As to time point: week 23, last vaccination. The investigators gave 300 ug of mutant IDH1 20-mer peptide in each vaccine dose, together with topical imiquimod. The sample in question was PBMCs, obtained from a glioma patient whose treatment included an IDH1 peptide vaccine. The receptor set was obtained from a woman between 50 and 59 years old with glioma.

The V gene is TRBV14, the J gene TRBJ1-2; unclear D gene. Trimming shortened V by 2 bases and J by 4 bases, and 8 bases separated the two germline ends. This CDR3 is built from 13 residues. Germline V lookup: CDR1 SGHDN, CDR2 FVKESK. The CDR3 here is CASSQSVTYGYTF. The CDR3 DNA follows: TGTGCCAGCAGCCAATCTGTCACCTATGGCTACACCTTC.

This clone was observed a handful of times. This chain connects TRBV19 to TRBJ1-5; D possibly corresponds to TRBD1 (5 bases). The CDR3 runs to 14 residues. The germline gives CDR1 LNHDA, CDR2 SQIVND (reference sequence). V was trimmed by 3 bases and J by 7 bases, leaving 13 bases between them. CDR3 nucleotide sequence: TGTGCCAGTAGTATCCAGGGTCGGGGACAGCCCCAGCATTTT. This sequence encodes CASSIQGRGQPQHF. The full variable domain, rest sourced from reference TRBV19 and TRBJ1-5, is DGGITQSPKYLFRKEGQNVTLSCEQNLNHDAMYWYRQDPGQGLRLIYYSQIVNDFQKGDIAEGYSVSREKKESFPLTVTSAQKNPTAFYLCASSIQGRGQPQHFGDGTRLSIL.

This clone has a handful of counts. The chain has TRBV29-1 and TRBJ2-1, with D possibly matching TRBD2 (5 bases). The germline CDR1 and CDR2 sequences are SQVTM and ANQGSEA. Trimming stripped 7 bases from V and 10 bases from J, with 23 bases between. The CDR3 consists of 14 residues. Written as DNA, the CDR3 is TGCAGCGCACTCCGCCCTCTAGCCCAAGGGGAGCAGTTCTTC. Amino acid sequence: CSALRPLAQGEQFF.

This clone was seen only once. CDR3 DNA sequence: TGTGCCAGCTCACGGGACGGGACCTCTGGAAACACCATATATTTT. This sequence encodes CASSRDGTSGNTIYF. The chain combines TRBV18 with TRBJ1-3; perhaps TRBD1 as D (5 bases). Germline assignment: CDR1 KGHSH and CDR2 LQKENI. This CDR3 has 15 amino acids. V was shortened by 4 bases and J by 0 bases, with 10 bases between the two germline ends.

This clone was picked up one time. J is TRBJ2-7 and V is TRBV7-8; perhaps D is TRBD1 or TRBD2 (5 bases each). The CDR3 is made up of 13 amino acids. From germline, CDR1 is SGHVS and CDR2 FQNEAQ. The V gene lost 6 bases and the J gene lost 2 bases, with 11 bases spanning the gap. This CDR3 reads CASSGDGTYEQYF. CDR3 sequence (DNA): TGTGCCAGCAGTGGGGACGGTACCTACGAGCAGTACTTC.

The V gene is TRBV29-1, the J gene TRBJ2-1, with TRBD2 identical over 8 bases. Germline V CDR1 and CDR2: SQVTM, ANQGSEA. The CDR3 is 13 amino acids. With V trimmed by 3 bases and J by 3 bases, 1 base remained unmatched. The CDR3 coding sequence is TGCAGCGTTGAGGGACTAGTCTACAATGAGCAGTTCTTC. Protein sequence: CSVEGLVYNEQFF.

The chain combines TRBV25-1 with TRBJ1-2, with a weak D call TRBD1 (5 bases). CDR3 length: 13 residues. V shed 4 bases and J shed 1 base, with 7 bases lying between them. The germline V gene encodes CDR1 MGHDK and CDR2 SYGVNS. The CDR3 protein is CASSAGLNYGYTF. CDR3 DNA sequence: TGTGCCAGCAGTGCGGGACTTAACTATGGCTACACCTTC.

The CDR3 is CASSSNTDTQYF. The CDR3 nucleotides read TGTGCCAGCAGCTCCAACACAGATACGCAGTATTTT. This chain uses TRBV7-8 with TRBJ2-3; D unresolved. With 4 bases removed from V and 2 bases from J, the gap between germline ends came to 4 bases. The length of the CDR3 is 12 residues. Per the germline V gene, CDR1 is SGHVS and CDR2 is FQNEAQ.